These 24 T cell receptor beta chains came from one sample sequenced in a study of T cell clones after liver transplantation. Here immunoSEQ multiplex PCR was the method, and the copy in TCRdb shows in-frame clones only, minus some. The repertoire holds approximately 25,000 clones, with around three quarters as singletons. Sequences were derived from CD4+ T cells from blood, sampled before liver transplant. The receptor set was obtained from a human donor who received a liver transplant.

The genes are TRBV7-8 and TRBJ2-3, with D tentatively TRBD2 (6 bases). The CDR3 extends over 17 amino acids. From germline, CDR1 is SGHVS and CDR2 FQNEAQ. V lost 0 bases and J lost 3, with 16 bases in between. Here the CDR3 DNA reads TGTGCCAGCAGCTTAGCGCCGAGGGGCGCGGGGACAGATACGCAGTATTTT. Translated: CASSLAPRGAGTDTQYF.

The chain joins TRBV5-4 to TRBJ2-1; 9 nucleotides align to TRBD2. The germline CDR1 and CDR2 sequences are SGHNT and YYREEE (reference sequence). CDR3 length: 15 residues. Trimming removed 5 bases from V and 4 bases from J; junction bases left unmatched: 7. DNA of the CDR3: TGTGCCAGCAGTCAGACTAGCGGAGGGTACAATGAGCAGTTCTTC. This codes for CASSQTSGGYNEQFF.

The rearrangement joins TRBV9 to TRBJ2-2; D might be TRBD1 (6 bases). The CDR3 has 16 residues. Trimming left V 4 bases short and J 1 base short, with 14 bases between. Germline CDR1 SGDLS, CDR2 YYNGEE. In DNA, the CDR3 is TGTGCCAGCAGCCCGAGAGGGGACATGAACACCGGGGAGCTGTTTTTT. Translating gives CASSPRGDMNTGELFF.

DNA of the CDR3: TGTGCCAGCAACGGACCTGGAAACACCATATATTTT. Translated: CASNGPGNTIYF. This chain uses TRBV11-2 with TRBJ1-3; no definite D call. The CDR3 extends over 12 amino acids. Between the trimmed V and J ends, which lost 7 bases and 2 bases, there was a span of 6 bases. Germline-derived CDR1 and CDR2 are SGHAT and FQNNGV.

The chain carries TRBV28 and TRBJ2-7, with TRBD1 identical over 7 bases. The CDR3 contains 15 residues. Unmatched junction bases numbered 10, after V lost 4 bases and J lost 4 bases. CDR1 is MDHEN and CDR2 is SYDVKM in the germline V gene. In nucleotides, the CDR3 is TGTGCCAGCAGTTCGCACGGGACAGTTCGATACGAGCAGTACTTC. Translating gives CASSSHGTVRYEQYF.

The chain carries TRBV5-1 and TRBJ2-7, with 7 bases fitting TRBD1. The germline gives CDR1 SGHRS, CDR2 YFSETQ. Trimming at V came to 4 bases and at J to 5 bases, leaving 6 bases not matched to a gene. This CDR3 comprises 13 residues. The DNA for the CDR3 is TGCGCCAGCAGCCCACTAACAGGGGACGAGCAGTACTTC. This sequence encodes CASSPLTGDEQYF.

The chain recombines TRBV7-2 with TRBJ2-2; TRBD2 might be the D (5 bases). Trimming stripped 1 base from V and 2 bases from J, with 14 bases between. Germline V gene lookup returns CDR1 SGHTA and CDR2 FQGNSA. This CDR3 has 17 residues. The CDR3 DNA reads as TGTGCCAGCAGCTTAGTTCCTAGCTGGGGTAACACCGGGGAGCTGTTTTTT. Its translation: CASSLVPSWGNTGELFF.

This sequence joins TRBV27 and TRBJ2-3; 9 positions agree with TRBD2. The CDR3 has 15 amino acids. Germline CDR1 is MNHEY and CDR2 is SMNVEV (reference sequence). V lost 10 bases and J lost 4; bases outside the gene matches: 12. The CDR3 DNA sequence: TGTGCCACCTGGGGTAGCGGGAGAGACTCAGATACGCAGTATTTT. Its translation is CATWGSGRDSDTQYF.

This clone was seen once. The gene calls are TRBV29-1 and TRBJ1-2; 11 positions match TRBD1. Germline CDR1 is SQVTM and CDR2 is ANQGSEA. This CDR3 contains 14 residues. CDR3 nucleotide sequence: TGCATCCCCAGACCGGACAGGGGGCTCTATGGCTACACCTTC. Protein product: CIPRPDRGLYGYTF.

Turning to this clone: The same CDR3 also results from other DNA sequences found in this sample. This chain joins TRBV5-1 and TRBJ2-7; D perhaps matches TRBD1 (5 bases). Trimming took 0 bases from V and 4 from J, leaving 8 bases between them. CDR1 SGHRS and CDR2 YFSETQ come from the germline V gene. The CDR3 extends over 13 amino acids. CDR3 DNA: TGCGCCAGCAGCTTGGCCAGGGATTACGAGCAGTACTTC. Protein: CASSLARDYEQYF.

CDR3 DNA: TGCGCCAGCAGCTTGGTGGTGGGGGCGGCCGACGGCTACACCTTC. It yields the protein CASSLVVGAADGYTF. The chain employs TRBV5-1 and TRBJ1-2, with D maybe TRBD1 (6 bases). The ends were cut back, 0 bases at V and 8 bases at J, with 17 bases in the middle. Germline CDR1 is SGHRS and CDR2 is YFSETQ. The CDR3 contains 15 residues.

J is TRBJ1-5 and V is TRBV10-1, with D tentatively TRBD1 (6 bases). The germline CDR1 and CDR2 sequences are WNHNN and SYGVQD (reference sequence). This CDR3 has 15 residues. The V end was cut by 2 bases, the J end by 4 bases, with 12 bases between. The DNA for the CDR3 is TGCGCCAGCAGTGAGCGGGGGCAGGGGAATCAGCCCCAGCATTTT. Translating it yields CASSERGQGNQPQHF.

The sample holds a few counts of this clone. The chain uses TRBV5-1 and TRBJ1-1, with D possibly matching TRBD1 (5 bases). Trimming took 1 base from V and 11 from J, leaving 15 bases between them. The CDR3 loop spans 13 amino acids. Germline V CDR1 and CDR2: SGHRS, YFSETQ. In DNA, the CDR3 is TGCGCCAGCAGCTTGCAAGGGGATCTCTCCGCTTTCTTT. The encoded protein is CASSLQGDLSAFF.

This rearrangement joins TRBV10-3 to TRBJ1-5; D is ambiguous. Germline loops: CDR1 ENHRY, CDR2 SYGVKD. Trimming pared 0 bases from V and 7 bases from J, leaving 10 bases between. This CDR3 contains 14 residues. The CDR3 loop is CAISESDLGQPQHF. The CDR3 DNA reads TGTGCCATCAGTGAGTCTGACCTGGGGCAGCCCCAGCATTTT.

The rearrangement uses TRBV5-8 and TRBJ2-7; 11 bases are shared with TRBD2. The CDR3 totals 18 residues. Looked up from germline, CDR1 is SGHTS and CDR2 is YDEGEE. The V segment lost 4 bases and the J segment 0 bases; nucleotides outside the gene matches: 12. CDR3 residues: CASSPGRLAGGVSYEQYF. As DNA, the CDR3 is TGTGCCAGCAGCCCGGGGAGGCTAGCGGGGGGCGTCTCCTACGAGCAGTACTTC. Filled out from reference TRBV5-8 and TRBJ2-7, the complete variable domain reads EAGVTQSPTHLIKTRGQQATLRCSPISGHTSVYWYQQALGLGLQFLLWYDEGEERNRGNFPPRFSGRQFPNYSSELNVNALELEDSALYLCASSPGRLAGGVSYEQYFGPGTRLTVT.

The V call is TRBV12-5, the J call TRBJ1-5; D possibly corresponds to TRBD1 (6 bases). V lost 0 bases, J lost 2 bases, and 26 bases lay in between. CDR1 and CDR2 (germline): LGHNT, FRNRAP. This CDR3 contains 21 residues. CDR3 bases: TGTGCTAGTGGTTTGGTGAGGGGGGTTGAGGATTCCGAGTTAGGCAATCAGCCCCAGCATTTT. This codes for CASGLVRGVEDSELGNQPQHF.

The CDR3 DNA is TGTGCCAGTACCGCCGTAAACTATGGCTACACCTTC. Translation gives CASTAVNYGYTF. The rearrangement joins TRBV19 to TRBJ1-2; D ambiguous. The CDR3 is 12 amino acids. CDR1 LNHDA and CDR2 SQIVND come from the germline V gene (reference sequence). Trimming took off 7 bases at V and 2 bases at J, with 8 bases between the two ends.

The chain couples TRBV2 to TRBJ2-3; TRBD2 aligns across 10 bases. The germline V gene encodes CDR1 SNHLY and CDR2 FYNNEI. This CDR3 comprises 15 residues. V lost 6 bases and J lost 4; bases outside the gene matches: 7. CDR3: CASSGAGGSADTQYF. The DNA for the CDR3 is TGTGCCAGCAGCGGAGCGGGAGGGTCGGCAGATACGCAGTATTTT.

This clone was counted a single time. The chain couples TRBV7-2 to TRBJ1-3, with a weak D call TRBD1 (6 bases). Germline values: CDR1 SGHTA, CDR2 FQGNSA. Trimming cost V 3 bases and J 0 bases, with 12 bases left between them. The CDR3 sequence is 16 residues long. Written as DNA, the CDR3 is TGTGCCAGCAGCTTTTCGGGACAAAGCTCTGGAAACACCATATATTTT. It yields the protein CASSFSGQSSGNTIYF. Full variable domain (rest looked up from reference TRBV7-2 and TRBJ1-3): GAGVSQSPSNKVTEKGKDVELRCDPISGHTALYWYRQSLGQGLEFLIYFQGNSAPDKSGLPSDRFSAERTGGSVSTLTIQRTQQEDSAVYLCASSFSGQSSGNTIYFGEGSWLTVV.

The chain's CDR3 is CASSQEVQLAKNIQYF. In DNA form, the CDR3 reads TGTGCCAGCAGCCAAGAGGTCCAACTAGCCAAAAACATTCAGTACTTC. The chain is built from TRBV4-2 and TRBJ2-4; D is undetermined. The CDR3 spans 16 residues. Germline assignment: CDR1 LGHNA and CDR2 YNFKEQ. Deletions cut 0 bases from V and 0 bases from J, with 9 bases between.

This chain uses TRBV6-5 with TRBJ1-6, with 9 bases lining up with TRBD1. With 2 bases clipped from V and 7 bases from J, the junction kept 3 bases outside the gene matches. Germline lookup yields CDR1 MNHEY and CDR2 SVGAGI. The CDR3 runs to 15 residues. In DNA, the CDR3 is TGTGCCAGCAGTTACCGAGGACAGGGGAATTCACCCCTCCACTTT. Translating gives CASSYRGQGNSPLHF.

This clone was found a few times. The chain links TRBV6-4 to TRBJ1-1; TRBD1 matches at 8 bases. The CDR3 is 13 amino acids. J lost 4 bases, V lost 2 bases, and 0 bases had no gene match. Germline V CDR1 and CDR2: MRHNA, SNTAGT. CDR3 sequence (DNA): TGTGCCAGCAGTGACGGACAGGGCACTGAAGCTTTCTTT. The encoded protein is CASSDGQGTEAFF.

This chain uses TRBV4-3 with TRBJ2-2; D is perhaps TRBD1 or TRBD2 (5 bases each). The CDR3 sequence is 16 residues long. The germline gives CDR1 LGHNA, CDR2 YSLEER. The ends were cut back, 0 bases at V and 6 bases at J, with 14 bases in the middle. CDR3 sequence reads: CASSQEAGMRAGELFF. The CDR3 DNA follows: TGCGCCAGCAGCCAAGAGGCAGGGATGAGGGCCGGGGAGCTGTTTTTT.

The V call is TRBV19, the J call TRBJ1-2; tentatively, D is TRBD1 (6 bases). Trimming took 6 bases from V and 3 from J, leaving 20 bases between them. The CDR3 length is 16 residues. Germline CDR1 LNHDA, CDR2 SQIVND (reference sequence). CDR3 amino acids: CASSKKSHRADYGYTF. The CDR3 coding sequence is TGTGCCAGTAGCAAAAAGAGTCACAGGGCAGACTATGGCTACACCTTC.